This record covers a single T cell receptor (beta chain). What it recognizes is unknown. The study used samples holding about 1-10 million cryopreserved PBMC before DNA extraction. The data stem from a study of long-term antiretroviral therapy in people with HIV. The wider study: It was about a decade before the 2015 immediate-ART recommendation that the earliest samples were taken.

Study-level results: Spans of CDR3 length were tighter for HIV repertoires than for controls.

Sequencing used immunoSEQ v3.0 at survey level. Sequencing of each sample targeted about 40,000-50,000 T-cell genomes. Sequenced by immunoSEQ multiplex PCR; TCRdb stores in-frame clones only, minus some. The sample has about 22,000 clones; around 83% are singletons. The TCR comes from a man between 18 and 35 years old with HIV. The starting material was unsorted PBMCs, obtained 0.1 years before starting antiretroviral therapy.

The CDR3 protein is CAIRQDYNSPLHF. The CDR3 DNA sequence: TGTGCCATCAGGCAGGACTATAATTCACCCCTCCACTTT. The chain combines TRBV7-6 with TRBJ1-6; D unclear. Between the trimmed V and J ends, which lost 10 bases and 3 bases, there was a span of 10 bases. Germline lookup yields CDR1 SGHVS and CDR2 FNYEAQ. This CDR3 contains 13 residues.